The source of this T cell receptor beta chain is a study of blood T cell repertoires in COVID-19. The CDR3 loop spans 17 amino acids. Germline V lookup: CDR1 MDHEN, CDR2 SYDVKM. V was shortened by 6 bases and J by 2 bases, with 22 bases between the two germline ends. In the original analysis: Counts of nucleated cells, estimated from reference gene primer amplification, were obtained. The table came from immunoSEQ multiplex PCR; TCRdb's copy has only in-frame clones and leaves some out. That table gives V, J and clone size, and the DNA gave D and trimming. The sample shows some 240,000 clones, over 75% of them seen only once. Exposed enrollees encountered a COVID-19 case at some point within 2 weeks before study entry. This clone came up once.

Material for sequencing was PBMCs or T cells enriched from blood (not recorded which). This sequence was found in a woman aged 40 to 50 who had been exposed to COVID-19. This chain connects TRBV28 to TRBJ1-1; possible D gene TRBD1, 6 bases. CDR3 protein: CASRSMDSPGRNTEAFF. CDR3 bases: TGTGCCAGCAGATCTATGGACAGTCCCGGGCGTAACACTGAAGCTTTCTTT.